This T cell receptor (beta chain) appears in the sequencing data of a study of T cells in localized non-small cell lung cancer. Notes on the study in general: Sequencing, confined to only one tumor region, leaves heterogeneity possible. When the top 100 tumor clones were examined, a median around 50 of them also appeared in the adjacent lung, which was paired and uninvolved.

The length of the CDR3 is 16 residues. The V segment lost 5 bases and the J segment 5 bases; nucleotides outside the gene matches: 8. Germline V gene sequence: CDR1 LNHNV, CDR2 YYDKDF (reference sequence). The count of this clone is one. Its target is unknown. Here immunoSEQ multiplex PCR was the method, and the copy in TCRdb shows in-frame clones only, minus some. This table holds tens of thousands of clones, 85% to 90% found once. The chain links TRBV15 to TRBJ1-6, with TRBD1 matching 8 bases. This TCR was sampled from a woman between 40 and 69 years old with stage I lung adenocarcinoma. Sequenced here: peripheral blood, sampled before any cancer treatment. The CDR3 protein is CATSADRGADNSPLHF. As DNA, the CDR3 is TGTGCCACCAGCGCAGACAGGGGAGCGGATAATTCACCCCTCCACTTT.